Ten or more counts support the clone carrying this T cell receptor (beta chain). Construction of the TCR beta libraries employed iRepertoire HTBI primers in conjunction with Arm-PCR of CDR3 regions. TCRdb reprocessed the multiplex PCR reads via MiXCR and lists one record per CDR3 protein. Of some 460,000 distinct CDR3 sequences detected, around 15% appear once; the ten largest clones hold 9.5% to 15%. CDR3 size: 15 residues. The germline CDR1 and CDR2 sequences are SGHAT and FQDESV (reference sequence). Trimming at V came to 5 bases and at J to 5 bases, leaving 11 bases not matched to a gene. Indicated time point: newly diagnosed GD, antithyroid drugs for less than 3 months. RNA isolated from PBMCs was used to make the TCR library. This specimen comes from a study of regulatory T cells in long-lasting Graves disease. The same specimen was also included in a second study, on T cells in Graves' hyperthyroidism and ophthalmopathy. From that second work: Blood shared most expanded thyroid clonotypes above 0.001.

Sequenced here: peripheral blood mononuclear cells (PBMCs), sampled at new diagnosis, from a patient treated with antithyroid drugs. This sequence originates from a middle-aged man with Graves disease. This sequence joins TRBV11-1 and TRBJ2-7, with 8 positions matching TRBD1. The CDR3 sequence: CASSLRTGLGDEQYF. The CDR3 nucleotides read TGTGCCAGCAGCCTACGGACAGGGCTTGGGGACGAGCAGTACTTC.